These 5 T cell receptor beta chains were sequenced from one sample in a study of T cells expressing NK-cell markers. TCRdb reprocessed the 5' RACE reads and stores each CDR3 protein as one record, lacking DNA. This repertoire includes fewer than 400,000 distinct CDR3 sequences. Sequencing used blood T cells: a sorted CD56 or NKG2C T cell subset, CD4+ or CD8+ T cells, or bulk PBMC T cells (not recorded which). These TCRs come from a woman between 45 and 60 years old in good health.

CDR3 sequence reads: CASSLNEAAQDF. The chain is built from TRBV11-3 and TRBJ2-3. The germline V gene has CDR1 SGHNT and CDR2 YENEEA. The CDR3 covers 12 residues.

J is TRBJ1-6 and V is TRBV20-1. There are 13 residues in the CDR3. From germline, CDR1 is DFQATT and CDR2 SNEGSKA (reference sequence). The CDR3: CSASHALNSPLHF.

The chain is built from TRBV20-1 and TRBJ2-1. The CDR3 consists of 12 residues. CDR1 and CDR2 from the germline V gene are DFQATT and SNEGSKA (reference sequence). This CDR3 reads CSAGDSQERQFF.

The chain links TRBV30 to TRBJ2-7; the TRBD2 assignment by TCRdb is unverifiable without DNA. CDR3 length: 13 residues. Germline V gives CDR1 GTSNPN, CDR2 SVGIG (reference sequence). The chain's CDR3 is CASSSGSSYEQYF. Full variable domain (remainder filled in from reference TRBV30 and TRBJ2-7): SQTIHQWPATLVQPVGSPLSLECTVEGTSNPNLYWYRQAAGRGLQLLFYSVGIGQISSEVPQNLSASRPQDRQFILSSKKLLLSDSGFYLCASSSGSSYEQYFGPGTRLTVT.

V usage is TRBV12-3 or TRBV12-4 and J usage is TRBJ2-1. This CDR3 region has 15 residues. This CDR3 reads CASSLFRGAYNEQFF.